This TCR beta chain was documented in a study of blood T cell repertoires in COVID-19. As for the study in general: Samples taken during acute and convalescent COVID-19 were collected in the United States, Italy and Spain. From T cells, B-cell-depleted T cells, or PBMCs came the material, which was cDNA or gDNA.

The assay was immunoSEQ multiplex PCR, and TCRdb's table has in-frame clones only and misses some. Of about 150,000 clones listed, around 80% are singletons. Sequenced sample: peripheral blood. This sequence originates from a woman aged 65 to 85 who had recovered from COVID-19.

CDR3 DNA sequence: TGTGCCAGCAGCCAAGAGTTGGGCCTCGCACCCTGGAATGAGCAGTTCTTC. It codes for CASSQELGLAPWNEQFF. The chain has TRBV3-1 (or the pseudogene TRBV3-2) and TRBJ2-1; D uncertain. Trimming shortened V by 0 bases and J by 7 bases, and 19 bases separated the two germline ends. This CDR3 is 17 amino acids long. Germline V gene data show CDR1 as LGHDT and CDR2 as YNNKEL (reference sequence).